Presented here are 31 T cell receptor beta chains from one specimen sequenced in a study of T cell changes during pregnancy in multiple sclerosis. The method was immunoSEQ multiplex PCR; TCRdb's version includes in-frame clones alone and lacks a portion of them. Seen here are about 70,000 clones, approximately 92% observed once, and the top ten hold about 2.5%. This specimen was peripheral blood, taken in the first trimester of pregnancy. Every receptor here comes from a female donor with multiple sclerosis, enrolled in a pregnancy study.

The V and J genes are TRBV6-8 and TRBJ2-1, with 10 bases matching TRBD2. The CDR3 consists of 16 residues. Germline CDR1 and CDR2: MNHGY and SAAAGT. J lost 0 bases, V lost 5 bases, and 4 bases had no gene match. CDR3 in DNA: TGTGCCAGCAGTCTACGGACTAGCGGCTCCTACAATGAGCAGTTCTTC. Its protein product is CASSLRTSGSYNEQFF.

The rearrangement links TRBV27 to TRBJ2-1; D may be TRBD1 (5 bases). The V gene lost 2 bases and the J gene lost 3 bases, with 11 bases spanning the gap. The germline gives CDR1 MNHEY, CDR2 SMNVEV (reference sequence). This CDR3 is 15 amino acids long. The DNA of the CDR3 is TGTGCCAGCAGTTTAGAAACCCAGGGCTACAATGAGCAGTTCTTC. Translated, it gives CASSLETQGYNEQFF.

In DNA form, the CDR3 reads TGTGCCAGTAGTCTGACGATAGCGGGAGGGCTAACGCAGTATTTT. Its protein is CASSLTIAGGLTQYF. The chain links TRBV19 to TRBJ2-3, with 11 bases lining up with TRBD2. The CDR3 runs 15 residues. CDR1 LNHDA and CDR2 SQIVND come from the germline V gene (reference sequence). Trimming cost V 5 bases and J 9 bases; bases outside gene matches: 10.

This clone was observed once. The DNA for the CDR3 is TGTGCCGTGGCCGGACGGGGGTTGTTCATACCGAATTCACCCCTCCACTTT. It encodes CAVAGRGLFIPNSPLHF. The chain has TRBV15 and TRBJ1-6; D perhaps matches TRBD1 (5 bases). CDR1 and CDR2 (germline): LNHNV, YYDKDF (reference sequence). The length of the CDR3 is 17 residues. V was cut by 11 bases and J by 7 bases, with 27 bases left in between.

V and J are TRBV19 and TRBJ2-1, with 7 bases fitting TRBD1. Per germline, CDR1 LNHDA and CDR2 SQIVND (reference sequence). J was trimmed by 0 bases and V by 5 bases; bases with no gene match: 13. The length of the CDR3 is 18 residues. The CDR3 spells CASSVRDRFVSSYNEQFF. In nucleotides, the CDR3 is TGTGCCAGTAGTGTCCGGGACAGATTCGTGAGCTCCTACAATGAGCAGTTCTTC.

This sequence joins TRBV18 and TRBJ1-1, with TRBD1 identical over 10 bases. The CDR3 spans 16 residues. Germline V gene sequence: CDR1 KGHSH, CDR2 LQKENI. The V segment lost 3 bases and the J segment 0 bases; nucleotides outside the gene matches: 4. The CDR3 region is CASSPRQGALNTEAFF. The CDR3 nucleotides are TGTGCCAGCTCACCTCGACAGGGGGCCCTGAACACTGAAGCTTTCTTT.

The genes are TRBV18 and TRBJ1-4, with 7 bases aligning to TRBD1. The ends lost 6 bases at V and 5 bases at J; junction bases unmatched: 6. Looked up from germline, CDR1 is KGHSH and CDR2 is LQKENI. CDR3 length equals 14 residues. CDR3 loop: CASSKQGWNEKLFF. CDR3 coding DNA: TGTGCCAGCTCGAAACAGGGGTGGAATGAAAAACTGTTTTTT. The full variable domain, with the rest looked up from reference TRBV18 and TRBJ1-4, is NAGVMQNPRHLVRRRGQEARLRCSPMKGHSHVYWYRQLPEEGLKFMVYLQKENIIDESGMPKERFSAEFPKEGPSILRIQQVVRGDSAAYFCASSKQGWNEKLFFGSGTQLSVL.

This chain uses TRBV11-1 with TRBJ1-1, with a weak D call TRBD1 (5 bases). Germline V gene lookup returns CDR1 SGHAT and CDR2 FQDESV (reference sequence). This CDR3 has 15 amino acids. The germline V and J ends were trimmed by 3 bases and 3 bases, with 14 bases remaining between them. CDR3 coding DNA: TGTGCCAGCAGCTTCGGGGCGACGGGAGACACTGAAGCTTTCTTT. Translation gives CASSFGATGDTEAFF.

The chain recombines TRBV5-4 with TRBJ2-7, with D possibly being TRBD2 (5 bases). The germline V gene has CDR1 SGHNT and CDR2 YYREEE (reference sequence). The CDR3 is 13 residues long. Trimming cost V 1 base and J 5 bases, with 10 bases left between them. Written as DNA, the CDR3 is TGTGCCAGCAGCTTGAAGGGAGTTGACGAGCAGTACTTC. This codes for CASSLKGVDEQYF.

A few counts support this clone. V and J are TRBV28 and TRBJ2-7; perhaps TRBD1 as D (5 bases). The germline V gene has CDR1 MDHEN and CDR2 SYDVKM. CDR3 size: 12 residues. The V end lost 3 bases, the J end lost 3 bases, and 6 bases lay between the germline ends. The CDR3 DNA reads TGTGCCAGCAGTTTGCAGGGCTACGAGCAGTACTTC. Amino acids: CASSLQGYEQYF.

This chain joins TRBV7-2 and TRBJ1-4, with a possible D match to TRBD1 (6 bases). V dropped 1 base and J dropped 1 base, with 10 bases sitting between them. Germline V gene sequence: CDR1 SGHTA, CDR2 FQGNSA. The CDR3 has 16 amino acids. Here the CDR3 reads CASSLVGRGTNEKLFF. In DNA form, the CDR3 reads TGTGCCAGCAGCTTAGTGGGCAGGGGAACTAATGAAAAACTGTTTTTT.

The chain carries TRBV7-8 and TRBJ2-7; TRBD1 agrees at 9 bases. CDR3 length equals 15 residues. Germline CDR1 SGHVS, CDR2 FQNEAQ. V dropped 6 bases and J dropped 3; count of bases not matched to a gene: 9. CDR3 nucleotide sequence: TGTGCCAGCAGTTTACCGGGACAGGGCAACTACGAGCAGTACTTC. Residues: CASSLPGQGNYEQYF.

V gene TRBV19 combines with J gene TRBJ2-6, with D tentatively TRBD2 (6 bases). The CDR3 spans 14 residues. Germline CDR1 LNHDA, CDR2 SQIVND (reference sequence). V lost 9 bases, J lost 0 bases, and 9 bases lay in between. This CDR3 reads CASQTSSGANVLTF. CDR3 bases: TGTGCCAGCCAGACTAGCTCTGGGGCCAACGTCCTGACTTTC.

The chain is built from TRBV5-1 and TRBJ2-7; 8 bases agree with TRBD1. The CDR3 spans 15 residues. Germline V gives CDR1 SGHRS, CDR2 YFSETQ. The V and J ends lost 0 bases and 3 bases, in that order; junction bases with no gene match: 5. The CDR3 coding sequence is TGCGCCAGCAGCTTGGGTGGGACAGGATTCTACGAGCAGTACTTC. This codes for CASSLGGTGFYEQYF.

The chain recombines TRBV14 with TRBJ2-7; maybe TRBD2 (5 bases). This CDR3 has 12 residues. Germline CDR1 reads SGHDN; CDR2 reads FVKESK. V was shortened by 1 base and J by 7 bases, with 8 bases between the two germline ends. The CDR3 DNA reads as TGTGCCAGCAGCCAAGTCTCGGGAGAGCAGTACTTC. It translates to CASSQVSGEQYF.

The CDR3 region has the DNA TGTGCCAGCAGCTTAACACCCGGGGAGCAGTTCTTC. Translation: CASSLTPGEQFF. The chain carries TRBV11-3 and TRBJ2-1; D gene uncertain. CDR3 length: 12 residues. V dropped 2 bases and J dropped 10 bases, with 9 bases sitting between them. In germline, CDR1 is SGHNT, CDR2 YENEEA.

The V and J genes are TRBV5-1 and TRBJ2-1; 9 bases agree with TRBD2. The CDR3 consists of 17 residues. Looked up from germline, CDR1 is SGHRS and CDR2 is YFSETQ. V shed 0 bases, J shed 1 base, and the junction held 5 bases outside the gene matches. CDR3 bases: TGCGCCAGCAGCTTGGACAGCGGGGGGCCTTCCTACAATGAGCAGTTCTTC. It yields the protein CASSLDSGGPSYNEQFF.

The chain combines TRBV13 with TRBJ2-6; D possibly corresponds to TRBD1 (5 bases). V was shortened by 2 bases and J by 3 bases, with 8 bases between the two germline ends. Germline V CDR1 and CDR2: PRHDT, FYEKMQ (reference sequence). CDR3 length: 15 amino acids. CDR3 DNA: TGTGCCAGCAGCTTACAGGGATTTGGGGCCAACGTCCTGACTTTC. Its protein is CASSLQGFGANVLTF.

V usage is TRBV20-1 and J usage is TRBJ1-1, with D perhaps TRBD1 (6 bases). The CDR3 is 10 amino acids. Germline loops: CDR1 DFQATT, CDR2 SNEGSKA (reference sequence). The germline V and J ends were trimmed by 4 bases and 10 bases, with 10 bases remaining between them. As DNA, the CDR3 is TGCAGTGCTACCCCAGGGGCAGCTTTCTTT. This sequence encodes CSATPGAAFF.

Note on this clone: Other DNA sequences of this sample code for an identical CDR3. The CDR3 sequence is CASSPGYEQFF. CDR3 in DNA: TGTGCCAGCAGCCCTGGCTATGAGCAGTTCTTC. The rearrangement joins TRBV14 to TRBJ2-1; D unclear. This CDR3 spans 11 amino acids. The V end lost 4 bases, the J end lost 8 bases, and 6 bases lay between the germline ends. CDR1 SGHDN and CDR2 FVKESK come from the germline V gene.

The J gene is TRBJ2-1, the V gene TRBV7-2; weak D call: TRBD2 (7 bases). V lost 1 base to trimming and J lost 6 bases, with 10 bases between them. The CDR3 is 14 residues long. Germline CDR1 and CDR2: SGHTA and FQGNSA. The DNA of the CDR3 is TGTGCCAGCAGCTTAGTCCGGGGGGCCAATGAGCAGTTCTTC. Translated, it gives CASSLVRGANEQFF.

The gene calls are TRBV7-6 and TRBJ2-3, with 7 bases matching TRBD2. The CDR3 consists of 14 residues. V was clipped by 5 bases and J by 2 bases; unmatched bases: 4. CDR1 SGHVS and CDR2 FNYEAQ come from the germline V gene. The CDR3 loop is CASSPGTTTDTQYF. Written as DNA, the CDR3 is TGTGCCAGCAGCCCGGGGACTACCACAGATACGCAGTATTTT.

This clone was counted between two and nine times. The chain has TRBV5-6 and TRBJ2-1, with a tentative D call TRBD1 (5 bases). This CDR3 contains 13 residues. With 0 bases removed from V and 6 bases from J, the gap between germline ends came to 7 bases. Looked up from germline, CDR1 is SGHDT and CDR2 is YYEEEE. CDR3 amino acids: CASSLGQLNEQFF. The CDR3 nucleotides are TGTGCCAGCAGCTTGGGACAGCTCAATGAGCAGTTCTTC.

The CDR3 sequence is CASSLVAGTSSGANVLTF. CDR3 nucleotide sequence: TGTGCCAGCAGCTTAGTTGCAGGGACTAGCTCTGGGGCCAACGTCCTGACTTTC. The V call is TRBV7-9, the J call TRBJ2-6, with 8 bases identical to TRBD2. This CDR3 is built from 18 residues. With 1 base clipped from V and 0 bases from J, the junction kept 5 bases outside the gene matches. Germline V gene lookup returns CDR1 SEHNR and CDR2 FQNEAQ (reference sequence).

The V call is TRBV28, the J call TRBJ1-1, with 8 bases identical to TRBD1. The germline gives CDR1 MDHEN, CDR2 SYDVKM. V dropped 3 bases and J dropped 4; count of bases not matched to a gene: 4. The CDR3 consists of 14 residues. The CDR3 nucleotides are TGTGCCAGCAGTTTCGACAGGGGCAGCACTGAAGCTTTCTTT. This gives the protein CASSFDRGSTEAFF.

The chain carries TRBV15 and TRBJ1-1; 7 nucleotides line up with TRBD1. The CDR3 extends over 15 amino acids. V shed 6 bases and J 5 bases; nucleotides not matched to a gene: 12. Per the germline V gene, CDR1 is LNHNV and CDR2 is YYDKDF (reference sequence). As DNA, the CDR3 is TGTGCCACCAGGAAGAGGAGGGGGCCGGGTACTGAAGCTTTCTTT. Its translation: CATRKRRGPGTEAFF.

The V call is TRBV27, the J call TRBJ2-7; a possible D gene is TRBD1 (5 bases). In germline, CDR1 is MNHEY, CDR2 SMNVEV (reference sequence). CDR3 length: 16 residues. V was trimmed by 4 bases and J by 7 bases, leaving 23 bases between them. CDR3 sequence (DNA): TGTGCCAGCAGTTCTATCTCCCTGGGGCTGAAGGGGGAGCAGTACTTC. Translated: CASSSISLGLKGEQYF.

In DNA, the CDR3 is TGTGCCAGCAGTTTGGGGGCGCGAGGAAACACCATATATTTT. Its protein product is CASSLGARGNTIYF. This chain connects TRBV6-1 to TRBJ1-3; tentative D call: TRBD1 (6 bases). CDR1 is MNHNS and CDR2 is SASEGT in the germline V gene. Trimming removed 5 bases at V and 4 bases at J, with 12 bases between. The CDR3 is made up of 14 amino acids.

The chain links TRBV5-1 to TRBJ1-4; 7 nucleotides line up with TRBD1. Looked up from germline, CDR1 is SGHRS and CDR2 is YFSETQ. The V segment lost 4 bases and the J segment 4 bases; nucleotides outside the gene matches: 7. This CDR3 region has 15 residues. CDR3 residues: CASSRSTGYNEKLFF. The CDR3 coding sequence is TGCGCCAGCAGCAGATCGACAGGGTATAATGAAAAACTGTTTTTT.

The chain links TRBV29-1 to TRBJ2-3; 8 positions agree with TRBD1. The CDR3 spans 14 residues. V gave up 3 bases and J gave up 6 bases; unmatched junction bases: 8. Germline V gene sequence: CDR1 SQVTM, CDR2 ANQGSEA. The CDR3 reads CSVEIQGVADTQYF. CDR3 coding DNA: TGCAGCGTTGAGATACAGGGGGTCGCGGATACGCAGTATTTT.

This sequence joins TRBV5-6 and TRBJ2-2, with a weak D call TRBD2 (6 bases). The germline CDR1 and CDR2 sequences are SGHDT and YYEEEE. The CDR3 has 17 residues. Trimming took 2 bases from V and 6 from J, leaving 20 bases between them. The CDR3 protein is CASSFLKLAGNPGELFF. The CDR3, as DNA: TGTGCCAGCAGCTTCCTTAAACTGGCGGGGAATCCCGGGGAGCTGTTTTTT.